A single sample gave rise to the 27 T cell receptor beta chains below, sequenced in a study of OX40 agonist ivuxolimab in advanced cancers. The table came from immunoSEQ multiplex PCR; TCRdb's copy has only in-frame clones and leaves some out. The sample consists of 100,000 to 120,000 clones, 89% of them appearing once. Source: CD4+ or CD8+ T cells sorted from blood, taken in a trial of the OX40 agonist ivuxolimab. Every receptor here comes from an adult with an advanced solid tumor such as melanoma, head and neck, liver or kidney cancer.

The CDR3 is CASSRGQGASGGYGYTF. The CDR3 coding sequence is TGCGCCAGCAGCCGAGGACAGGGGGCGTCGGGGGGCTATGGCTACACCTTC. The chain carries TRBV4-3 and TRBJ1-2, with 11 nucleotides matching TRBD1. Germline lookup yields CDR1 LGHNA and CDR2 YSLEER. The CDR3 has 17 amino acids. V was pared by 4 bases and J by 4 bases, with 11 bases of the junction left unmatched.

This sequence joins TRBV7-2 and TRBJ2-3, with a weak D call TRBD1 (6 bases). Trimming removed 3 bases at V and 1 base at J, with 8 bases between. CDR3 length: 14 residues. CDR1 is SGHTA and CDR2 is FQGNSA in the germline V gene. This chain's CDR3 is CASSFRQGTDTQYF. The CDR3 coding sequence is TGTGCCAGCAGCTTTCGACAGGGCACAGATACGCAGTATTTT.

V usage is TRBV7-8 and J usage is TRBJ1-1; no clear D gene. Germline assignment: CDR1 SGHVS and CDR2 FQNEAQ. CDR3 length: 14 residues. Trimming removed 1 base from V and 0 bases from J, with 6 bases in between. CDR3 amino acids: CASSLGTVNTEAFF. As DNA, the CDR3 is TGTGCCAGCAGCTTAGGTACAGTGAACACTGAAGCTTTCTTT.

The rearrangement links TRBV2 to TRBJ1-5; TRBD1 might be the D (5 bases). The ends were cut back, 4 bases at V and 2 bases at J, with 21 bases in the middle. Germline CDR1 and CDR2: SNHLY and FYNNEI. The CDR3 spans 18 residues. In nucleotides, the CDR3 is TGTGCCAGCAGTGGGAGTTCTGGGGGGATATTTGGCAATCAGCCCCAGCATTTT. This codes for CASSGSSGGIFGNQPQHF.

CDR3 region: CASSKDRGHYEQYF. The CDR3 bases are TGTGCCAGCAGTAAAGACAGGGGACACTACGAGCAGTACTTC. The V gene is TRBV2, the J gene TRBJ2-5; TRBD1 matches 8 bases. The better agreement between TRBJ2-7 and the DNA end casts doubt on the J call. CDR3 length equals 14 residues. CDR1 SNHLY and CDR2 FYNNEI come from the germline V gene.

The V call is TRBV28, the J call TRBJ1-2, with 7 bases matching TRBD1. The CDR3 runs 16 residues. J was trimmed by 0 bases and V by 5 bases; bases with no gene match: 9. CDR1 is MDHEN, CDR2 SYDVKM, per germline. CDR3 DNA sequence: TGTGCCAGCAGTCCAACCTTGGGACAGACTAACTATGGCTACACCTTC. It codes for CASSPTLGQTNYGYTF.

This chain joins TRBV7-2 and TRBJ2-1; no clear D. Trimming cost V 0 bases and J 0 bases, with 6 bases left between them. This CDR3 has 15 residues. CDR1 and CDR2 from the germline V gene are SGHTA and FQGNSA. CDR3 residues: CASSLAASSYNEQFF. In nucleotides, the CDR3 is TGTGCCAGCAGCTTAGCAGCGAGCTCCTACAATGAGCAGTTCTTC.

This chain joins TRBV4-3 and TRBJ1-4; D unresolved. Germline V gene sequence: CDR1 LGHNA, CDR2 YSLEER. V lost 0 bases to trimming and J lost 0 bases, with 8 bases between them. CDR3 length: 16 amino acids. This CDR3 is CASSQDVSPTNEKLFF. DNA of the CDR3: TGCGCCAGCAGCCAAGATGTGAGTCCAACTAATGAAAAACTGTTTTTT.

This clone was recorded once. The chain has TRBV4-1 and TRBJ2-7; 8 nucleotides align to TRBD2. The junction had 7 bases not matched to a gene; V was cut back by 4 bases and J by 2 bases. This CDR3 region has 15 residues. Germline CDR1 reads MGHRA; CDR2 reads YSYEKL. CDR3 residues: CASSPDRGGAYEQYF. The CDR3 DNA sequence: TGCGCCAGCAGCCCTGACCGGGGGGGGGCCTACGAGCAGTACTTC.

The chain couples TRBV9 to TRBJ2-1; D call uncertain. The germline V gene has CDR1 SGDLS and CDR2 YYNGEE. The CDR3 runs 20 residues. Trimming cost V 4 bases and J 0 bases, with 26 bases left between them. The CDR3 loop reads CASSPQIHVEMAYSYNEQFF. Here the CDR3 DNA reads TGTGCCAGCAGCCCACAGATTCACGTTGAAATGGCTTACTCCTACAATGAGCAGTTCTTC.

The chain combines TRBV6-5 with TRBJ1-1, with TRBD1 identical over 8 bases. The junction had 5 bases not matched to a gene; V was cut back by 5 bases and J by 0 bases. Germline assignment: CDR1 MNHEY and CDR2 SVGAGI. This CDR3 comprises 15 residues. As DNA, the CDR3 is TGTGCCAGCAGTACTCCGACAGGGGTGAACACTGAAGCTTTCTTT. Translated: CASSTPTGVNTEAFF.

V usage is TRBV7-2 and J usage is TRBJ1-1; TRBD1 might be the D (5 bases). V was shortened by 2 bases and J by 2 bases, with 9 bases between the two germline ends. The CDR3 runs to 14 residues. The germline CDR1 and CDR2 sequences are SGHTA and FQGNSA. The CDR3 reads CASSLRRANTEAFF. In nucleotides, the CDR3 is TGTGCCAGCAGCTTACGCAGGGCCAACACTGAAGCTTTCTTT. Full variable domain (remainder filled in from reference TRBV7-2 and TRBJ1-1): GAGVSQSPSNKVTEKGKDVELRCDPISGHTALYWYRQSLGQGLEFLIYFQGNSAPDKSGLPSDRFSAERTGGSVSTLTIQRTQQEDSAVYLCASSLRRANTEAFFGQGTRLTVV.

The chain couples TRBV11-3 to TRBJ2-7, with D perhaps being TRBD1 or TRBD2 (6 bases each). The CDR3 extends over 12 amino acids. Trimming stripped 4 bases from V and 12 bases from J, with 16 bases between. Germline values: CDR1 SGHNT, CDR2 YENEEA. Written as DNA, the CDR3 is TGTGCCAGCAGCTCATTTACGGGGGCTGTGTACTTC. It codes for CASSSFTGAVYF.

The chain joins TRBV25-1 to TRBJ1-6; D unresolved. CDR1 and CDR2 (germline): MGHDK, SYGVNS. This CDR3 spans 15 amino acids. The V and J ends lost 2 bases and 7 bases respectively, with 12 bases between them. Here the CDR3 reads CASSEVERSNSPLHF. The CDR3 DNA sequence: TGTGCCAGCAGTGAAGTAGAACGGAGCAATTCACCCCTCCACTTT. Variable domain in full (rest from reference TRBV25-1 and TRBJ1-6): EADIYQTPRYLVIGTGKKITLECSQTMGHDKMYWYQQDPGMELHLIHYSYGVNSTEKGDLSSESTVSRIRTEHFPLTLESARPSHTSQYLCASSEVERSNSPLHFGNGTRLTVT.

The chain joins TRBV11-2 to TRBJ2-5; 10 bases map to TRBD2. V lost 5 bases and J lost 5; bases outside the gene matches: 8. The CDR3 runs 15 residues. The germline gives CDR1 SGHAT, CDR2 FQNNGV. Here the CDR3 reads CASSPRLAGGETQYF. The DNA for the CDR3 is TGTGCCAGCAGCCCCCGACTAGCGGGTGGGGAGACCCAGTACTTC.

V usage is TRBV28 and J usage is TRBJ1-1; D gene unclear. V dropped 3 bases and J dropped 1 base, with 9 bases sitting between them. CDR3 length equals 14 residues. Germline V CDR1 and CDR2: MDHEN, SYDVKM. CDR3: CASSLTKRNTEAFF. CDR3 nucleotide sequence: TGTGCCAGCAGTTTGACCAAGAGGAACACTGAAGCTTTCTTT.

The chain employs TRBV9 and TRBJ2-7; 8 bases agree with TRBD2. In germline, CDR1 is SGDLS, CDR2 YYNGEE. This CDR3 is built from 16 residues. The trim removed 0 bases at V and 4 bases at J, leaving 9 bases unmatched. CDR3 residues: CASSVGPLADSYEQYF. CDR3 DNA sequence: TGTGCCAGCAGCGTAGGGCCACTAGCGGATTCTTACGAGCAGTACTTC.

The gene calls are TRBV30 and TRBJ1-2, with TRBD1 identical over 8 bases. From germline, CDR1 is GTSNPN and CDR2 SVGIG (reference sequence). The V gene end was trimmed by 7 bases and the J gene end by 4 bases; junction bases not matched to a gene: 11. The CDR3 spans 14 residues. CDR3 protein: CASPGGRRFYGYTF. Here the CDR3 DNA reads TGTGCCTCCCCAGGGGGCCGAAGGTTCTATGGCTACACCTTC.

V is TRBV21-1 and J is TRBJ2-1; TRBD2 is taken as the D call from the table, unchecked against the DNA. TRBV21-1 is an annotated pseudogene. CDR3 size: 14 residues. CDR3 amino acids: CASSREAVQNEQFF. In DNA, the CDR3 is TGTGCCAGCAGCAGGGAGGCGGTGCAGAATGAGCAGTTCTTC.

This clone was seen a single time. This chain connects TRBV19 to TRBJ2-7; 13 bases map to TRBD2. CDR1 LNHDA and CDR2 SQIVND come from the germline V gene (reference sequence). V trimming: 7 bases; J trimming: 6 bases; junction bases outside the gene matches: 9. The CDR3 sequence is 15 residues long. The CDR3 reads CASNTGLAGVGEQYF. CDR3 nucleotide sequence: TGTGCCAGTAACACAGGACTAGCGGGAGTTGGCGAGCAGTACTTC. Combining the CDR3 with reference TRBV19 and TRBJ2-7 gives the whole variable domain DGGITQSPKYLFRKEGQNVTLSCEQNLNHDAMYWYRQDPGQGLRLIYYSQIVNDFQKGDIAEGYSVSREKKESFPLTVTSAQKNPTAFYLCASNTGLAGVGEQYFGPGTRLTVT.

CDR3 sequence (DNA): TGTGCCTGGAAGAGGGGAATGAGTAATGAGCAGTTCTTC. This translates into CAWKRGMSNEQFF. This chain links TRBV30 with TRBJ2-1; D may be TRBD1 or TRBD2 (5 bases each). In germline, CDR1 is GTSNPN, CDR2 SVGIG (reference sequence). The ends were cut back, 4 bases at V and 7 bases at J, with 14 bases in the middle. The CDR3 consists of 13 residues.

The chain uses TRBV4-3 and TRBJ1-2; D may be TRBD1 (5 bases). Germline CDR1 LGHNA, CDR2 YSLEER. The CDR3 runs to 16 residues. V was cut by 1 base and J by 4 bases, with 16 bases left in between. The CDR3 loop reads CASSQGDGARIYGYTF. CDR3 nucleotides: TGCGCCAGCAGCCAAGGAGACGGGGCGCGAATCTATGGCTACACCTTC.

This chain connects TRBV25-1 to TRBJ2-1; D is perhaps TRBD2 (5 bases). CDR1 and CDR2 (germline): MGHDK, SYGVNS. Trimming pared 3 bases from V and 10 bases from J, leaving 16 bases between. This CDR3 is built from 14 residues. The chain's CDR3 is CASSDRASLGEQFF. The CDR3, as DNA: TGTGCCAGCAGTGATCGAGCTAGCCTAGGGGAGCAGTTCTTC.

The chain uses TRBV29-1 and TRBJ2-7; the D call may be TRBD1 or TRBD2 (5 bases each). The CDR3 covers 14 residues. Germline CDR1 reads SQVTM; CDR2 reads ANQGSEA. V was trimmed by 7 bases and J by 2 bases, leaving 18 bases between them. In DNA form, the CDR3 reads TGCAGCGGGACTGACAGTACTTATCCCTACGAGCAGTACTTC. Translation: CSGTDSTYPYEQYF.

This chain uses TRBV28 with TRBJ2-3; possible D gene TRBD2, 7 bases. V gave up 6 bases and J gave up 3 bases, with 19 bases separating them. The CDR3 sequence is 16 residues long. Germline assignment: CDR1 MDHEN and CDR2 SYDVKM. The CDR3 DNA reads TGTGCCAGCAGCGGCGGGGTTAGGGGGGGAACAGATACGCAGTATTTT. Protein: CASSGGVRGGTDTQYF.

The chain recombines TRBV7-6 with TRBJ1-6; the D is unclear. V lost 5 bases and J lost 0, with 8 bases in between. This CDR3 has 15 residues. CDR1 and CDR2 (germline): SGHVS, FNYEAQ. The CDR3 DNA sequence: TGTGCCAGCAGCCGAGGGAGCTCCTATAATTCACCCCTCCACTTT. This sequence encodes CASSRGSSYNSPLHF.

About this clone: At the DNA level, this CDR3 is encoded by other sequences in the same sample as well. V is TRBV18 and J is TRBJ1-2; D not resolved. The V gene lost 0 bases and the J gene lost 6 bases, with 5 bases spanning the gap. The germline CDR1 and CDR2 sequences are KGHSH and LQKENI. The CDR3 spans 12 residues. Written as DNA, the CDR3 is TGTGCCAGCTCACCACCGGAGGATGGCTACACCTTC. This encodes CASSPPEDGYTF.